The sequence of this T cell receptor (beta chain) was determined in a study of T cells after yellow fever vaccination. Broader study findings: The study re-detected most primary-vaccination clones after the booster (approximately 96% CD4, 88% CD8). Peaking faster, on day 5 versus 15, the secondary response was nonetheless weaker. Just a small share of clonotypes turned up in the CD4 compartment as well as the CD8 compartment.

Ten or more counts support this clonotype. What it recognizes is unknown. TCRdb re-called the 5' RACE reads with MiXCR, one entry per CDR3 protein. Of a few hundred thousand distinct CDR3 sequences detected, around 17% appear once; the ten largest clones hold 17%. This CDR3 spans 13 amino acids. V dropped 3 bases and J dropped 8 bases, with 11 bases sitting between them. Germline CDR1 reads SGHRS; CDR2 reads YFSETQ. This TCR came from a man aged 18 to 30 who received the YFV17D yellow fever vaccine. V is TRBV5-1 and J is TRBJ2-2; the D gene is possibly TRBD2 (5 bases). The source material was PBMCs, sampled 5 to 6 days after the first yellow fever vaccination. CDR3 in DNA: TGCGCCAGCAGCTCGGACTTGATAGGGGAGCTGTTTTTT. This gives the protein CASSSDLIGELFF.